A selection of T cell receptor beta chains follows, all from one sample in a study of cytomegalovirus exposure and HLA in healthy donors. The protocol was immunoSEQ multiplex PCR, while the TCRdb copy is restricted to in-frame clones and leaves out a portion. The sample lists about 180,000 clones, around nine tenths occurring once. The sequenced material came from PBMCs. All receptors come from a man between 18 and 35 years old in good health and CMV-seropositive. The conserved cysteine and the conserved F or W are not part of the CDR3 here. Expanded clones get a size class; other rows say once, few or many, or leave the size out.

v_gene	j_gene	abundance	CDR3aa
TRBV7-3	TRBJ1-1	-	ASSSGRFGEWGTEAF
TRBV27	TRBJ2-5	-	ASIGGGRTQY
TRBV9	TRBJ2-1	-	ASSVELAGYNEQF
TRBV28	TRBJ2-3	-	ASSSSSGSADTQY
TRBV28	TRBJ2-5	few	ASSFRGTQY
TRBV11-2	TRBJ2-3	-	ASTQGSVGARTDTQY
TRBV11-2	TRBJ2-5	-	ASSLGSGETQY
TRBV19	TRBJ1-5	once	ASGPVGHNYYQPQH
TRBV25-1	TRBJ2-3	-	ASSEWGGTDTQY
TRBV9	TRBJ2-2	few	ASSQFRGTGELF
TRBV7-3	TRBJ1-2	-	ASSSGGGGYT
TRBV4-3	TRBJ1-2	once	ASSQDLGAGRIHT
TRBV13	TRBJ2-4	once	ASSLATGTNIQY
TRBV7-9	TRBJ2-7	-	ASSLAPWTSGDYEQY
TRBV4-2	TRBJ2-4	-	ASSQVATKLAKNIQY
TRBV5-1	TRBJ2-7	-	ASSLGTGIYEQY
TRBV9	TRBJ1-3	-	ASSSSGYSGNTIY
TRBV6-5	TRBJ1-2	-	ASSPTRNYGYT
TRBV7-6	TRBJ2-1	-	ASSPPSNEQF
TRBV28	TRBJ2-1	-	ASRPGTSGYNEQF
TRBV19	TRBJ2-7	-	ASSPGEVSSYEQY
TRBV27	TRBJ1-1	-	ASSFIGTAVGSTEAF
TRBV4-3	TRBJ2-7	-	ASSLFGGARRYEQY
TRBV9	TRBJ1-5	-	ASSQTGQSNQPQH
TRBV19	TRBJ2-7	-	ASSSTGGRANEQY
TRBV9	TRBJ2-5	-	ASSVAGMETQY
TRBV27	TRBJ2-7	-	ASSLAQNNYEQY
TRBV5-1	TRBJ2-7	-	ASSPTLGQGSYEQY
TRBV10-3	TRBJ2-7	-	AISESELLNHEQY
TRBV7-3	TRBJ1-5	-	ASSFDPGHSSNQPQH
TRBV9	TRBJ2-3	-	ASSGGLAGLSDTQY
TRBV15	TRBJ2-7	-	ATSRGNYEQY
TRBV9	TRBJ2-1	-	ASSVVASNEQF
TRBV28	TRBJ2-1	-	ASISGKEQF
TRBV7-8	TRBJ1-2	-	ASSLTLYGYT
TRBV10-3	TRBJ2-2	-	ANRAGTQNTGELF
TRBV6-5	TRBJ1-1	-	ASSPWGGTEAF
TRBV27	TRBJ2-2	few	ASSLSRTGELF
TRBV9	TRBJ2-2	once	ASTRLAGGPGELF
TRBV7-9	TRBJ2-7	-	ASSPRTVPHEQY
TRBV7-6	TRBJ1-6	-	ASSLEGQDNSPLH
TRBV2	TRBJ2-7	-	ASSPPPSPGQRY
TRBV28	TRBJ1-2	few	ASSSTGWNYGYT
TRBV5-1	TRBJ1-3	-	ASSPPRGTGGLAGNTIY
TRBV6-5	TRBJ2-7	-	ASSYGQGIGEQY
TRBV5-1	TRBJ2-3	-	ASSFAGEGADTQY
TRBV6-1	TRBJ2-7	once	ASTGPDSGIYEQY
TRBV28	TRBJ2-7	-	ASSLLDRGLEQY